This T cell receptor (beta chain) was retrieved from a study of cytomegalovirus exposure and HLA in healthy donors. Germline V gives CDR1 SEHNR, CDR2 FQNEAQ (reference sequence). This CDR3 region has 16 residues. It was with 60 Vbeta and 13 Jbeta primers that the PCR ran. The method was immunoSEQ multiplex PCR; TCRdb's version includes in-frame clones alone and lacks a portion of them. The sample consists of roughly 99,000 clones, around 78% of them appearing once. Healthy individuals who donated bone marrow served as the donors. In its sample, this clone was seen once. Germline is not matched at one junction end, which may reflect a read error.

V gene TRBV7-9 combines with J gene TRBJ2-5; TRBD2 aligns across 13 bases. The receptor comes from a young man in good health and CMV-seronegative. Sequences were obtained from PBMCs. The CDR3 region is CSSSPGLAGAQETQYF. The CDR3, as DNA: TGTTCCAGCAGCCCCGGACTAGCGGGAGCCCAAGAGACCCAGTACTTC.